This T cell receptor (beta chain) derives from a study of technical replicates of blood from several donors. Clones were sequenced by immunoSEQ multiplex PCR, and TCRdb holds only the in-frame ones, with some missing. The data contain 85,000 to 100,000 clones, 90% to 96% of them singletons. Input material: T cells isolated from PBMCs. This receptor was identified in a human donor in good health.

CDR3: CASSPPGGETNGYTF. Here the CDR3 DNA reads TGTGCCAGCTCACCACCCGGGGGGGAGACTAATGGCTACACCTTC. The chain is built from TRBV18 and TRBJ1-2; D might be TRBD1 (5 bases). The CDR3 is made up of 15 amino acids. Trimming shortened V by 0 bases and J by 6 bases, and 14 bases separated the two germline ends. Germline V gene data show CDR1 as KGHSH and CDR2 as LQKENI.